These 25 T cell receptor beta chains originate from one sample sequenced in a study of cytomegalovirus exposure and HLA in healthy donors. In the PCR, 60 Vbeta and 13 Jbeta primers were used. TCRdb's table, derived via immunoSEQ multiplex PCR, lists solely in-frame clones and lacks some. Of about 190,000 clones listed, 70% to 90% are singletons. The material sequenced was PBMCs. The receptors were gathered from a woman in her twenties or thirties in good health and CMV-seronegative.

CDR3 DNA: TGTGCCAGCAGTTACCCGGACAGAAGGGCCCGTTATAGCAATCAGCCCCAGCATTTT. Residues: CASSYPDRRARYSNQPQHF. The chain uses TRBV6-7 and TRBJ1-5; maybe TRBD1 (6 bases). TRBV6-7 is an ORF, with its function uncertain. The V and J ends lost 2 bases and 0 bases respectively, with 20 bases between them. This CDR3 contains 19 residues.

The rearrangement links TRBV2 to TRBJ1-1; D not certain. V gave up 8 bases and J gave up 1 base, with 17 bases separating them. The CDR3 has 15 residues. In germline, CDR1 is SNHLY, CDR2 FYNNEI. The CDR3 region has the DNA TGTGCCAGCCGACTGGACGGGATGGGGAACACTGAAGCTTTCTTT. It is translated as CASRLDGMGNTEAFF.

V is TRBV7-8 and J is TRBJ2-2, with a possible D match to TRBD2 (5 bases). Germline V gene data show CDR1 as SGHVS and CDR2 as FQNEAQ. The CDR3 is 13 amino acids. V lost 5 bases, J lost 4 bases, and 8 bases lay in between. CDR3 sequence reads: CASSTDFTGELFF. The DNA of the CDR3 is TGTGCCAGCAGCACGGACTTCACCGGGGAGCTGTTTTTT. Together with reference TRBV7-8 and TRBJ2-2, the CDR3 gives the full variable domain: GAGVSQSPRYKVAKRGQDVALRCDPISGHVSLFWYQQALGQGPEFLTYFQNEAQLDKSGLPSDRFFAERPEGSVSTLKIQRTQQEDSAVYLCASSTDFTGELFFGEGSRLTVL.

This clone has just a few counts. The chain recombines TRBV19 with TRBJ2-5; 9 bases are shared with TRBD1. The DNA end is more similar to TRBJ2-7, so the J call may be wrong. There are 15 residues in the CDR3. CDR1 is LNHDA, CDR2 SQIVND, per germline (reference sequence). The CDR3 nucleotides read TGTGCCAGTAGTATTGAGACAGGGGGGGACTACGAGCAGTACTTC. This encodes CASSIETGGDYEQYF.

The V call is TRBV10-3, the J call TRBJ2-1, with TRBD2 as a possible D gene (6 bases). V dropped 6 bases and J dropped 0 bases, with 12 bases sitting between them. Germline values: CDR1 ENHRY, CDR2 SYGVKD. CDR3 size: 15 residues. The DNA of the CDR3 is TGTGCCATCAGCCGGGACTCCAGCTCCTACAATGAGCAGTTCTTC. This sequence encodes CAISRDSSSYNEQFF.

The chain recombines TRBV4-1 with TRBJ2-3; D perhaps matches TRBD2 (6 bases). The CDR3 runs to 15 residues. V lost 0 bases, J lost 6 bases, and 13 bases lay in between. Per the germline V gene, CDR1 is MGHRA and CDR2 is YSYEKL. The chain's CDR3 is CASSQDPAGSDTQYF. The CDR3 DNA is TGCGCCAGCAGCCAAGATCCAGCGGGTTCGGATACGCAGTATTTT.

V gene TRBV6-1 combines with J gene TRBJ1-4; maybe TRBD1 (5 bases). CDR1 and CDR2 (germline): MNHNS, SASEGT. The CDR3 is 13 amino acids. The germline V and J ends were trimmed by 6 bases and 10 bases, with 15 bases remaining between them. The CDR3, as DNA: TGTGCCAGCAGCCCCGAGGGGAGGGGAAAACTGTTTTTT. It is translated as CASSPEGRGKLFF.

In its sample, this clone was seen a few times. This chain links TRBV19 with TRBJ2-1; possible D gene TRBD2, 7 bases. Trimming removed 7 bases from V and 1 base from J, with 14 bases in between. CDR3 length: 15 residues. CDR1 and CDR2 from the germline V gene are LNHDA and SQIVND (reference sequence). The DNA of the CDR3 is TGTGCCAGTACGGGGGGCGTTGGGTCCTACAATGAGCAGTTCTTC. It is translated as CASTGGVGSYNEQFF.

The V call is TRBV13, the J call TRBJ2-5; 9 nucleotides align to TRBD2. The germline gives CDR1 PRHDT, CDR2 FYEKMQ (reference sequence). The CDR3 runs to 15 residues. The V segment lost 4 bases and the J segment 5 bases; nucleotides outside the gene matches: 8. The DNA of the CDR3 is TGTGCCAGCAGCTATCGACTAGCGGTCCAGGAGACCCAGTACTTC. It translates to CASSYRLAVQETQYF.

CDR3 coding DNA: TGTGCCAGCAGCTTAGTACAGGTGGGGTCTTCCGAGCAGTACTTC. Its protein product is CASSLVQVGSSEQYF. This rearrangement joins TRBV7-6 to TRBJ2-7; tentative D call: TRBD1 (5 bases). V gave up 1 base and J gave up 6 bases, with 16 bases separating them. Germline V CDR1 and CDR2: SGHVS, FNYEAQ. This CDR3 is 15 amino acids long.

The V and J genes are TRBV28 and TRBJ2-1; 13 bases map to TRBD2. The junction had 9 bases not matched to a gene; V was cut back by 6 bases and J by 7 bases. This CDR3 region has 16 residues. Germline V gene lookup returns CDR1 MDHEN and CDR2 SYDVKM. The CDR3 reads CASSRTSGSGGNEQFF. The CDR3 DNA reads TGTGCCAGCAGCCGGACTAGCGGGAGTGGGGGGAATGAGCAGTTCTTC.

This clone was seen only once. V and J are TRBV4-1 and TRBJ1-1, with D possibly TRBD1 on 5 matching bases. This CDR3 has 18 residues. CDR1 is MGHRA and CDR2 is YSYEKL in the germline V gene. V lost 0 bases to trimming and J lost 0 bases, with 17 bases between them. The DNA of the CDR3 is TGCGCCAGCAGCCAAGACGGGGGGAGAAATAGGATGAACACTGAAGCTTTCTTT. It yields the protein CASSQDGGRNRMNTEAFF.

The chain joins TRBV28 to TRBJ2-7, with TRBD2 identical over 12 bases. The junction had 1 base not matched to a gene; V was cut back by 7 bases and J by 3 bases. The CDR3 has 13 amino acids. In germline, CDR1 is MDHEN, CDR2 SYDVKM. The CDR3 DNA reads as TGTGCCAGCAAACTAGCGGGAGGCTACGAGCAGTACTTC. This gives the protein CASKLAGGYEQYF.

The rearrangement uses TRBV9 and TRBJ2-3, with no clear D. Germline values: CDR1 SGDLS, CDR2 YYNGEE. V lost 3 bases and J lost 5, with 13 bases in between. The CDR3 consists of 14 residues. The CDR3 region has the DNA TGTGCCAGCAGCGCCGAGGTCGCTGTAGATACGCAGTATTTT. Translation gives CASSAEVAVDTQYF.

The chain employs TRBV6-6 and TRBJ1-3, with 12 bases fitting TRBD1. CDR1 MNHNY and CDR2 SVGAGI come from the germline V gene (reference sequence). This CDR3 comprises 16 residues. Unmatched junction bases numbered 4, after V lost 5 bases and J lost 2 bases. The CDR3 loop reads CASSRGQGAAGNTIYF. The CDR3 DNA sequence: TGTGCCAGCAGTAGGGGACAGGGGGCGGCTGGAAACACCATATATTTT.

The chain carries TRBV6-1 and TRBJ1-4; D is possibly TRBD1 (6 bases). V was trimmed by 4 bases and J by 3 bases, leaving 12 bases between them. This CDR3 comprises 15 residues. Germline CDR1 MNHNS, CDR2 SASEGT. The CDR3 loop is CASSAFRGANEKLFF. The CDR3 DNA is TGTGCCAGCAGTGCCTTCAGGGGAGCTAATGAAAAACTGTTTTTT.

V and J are TRBV10-3 and TRBJ1-6; unclear D gene. The V gene's germline CDR1 is ENHRY and CDR2 SYGVKD. V gave up 0 bases and J gave up 10 bases, with 13 bases separating them. This CDR3 region has 15 residues. CDR3 sequence: CAISESDGPGSPLHF. The CDR3 nucleotides read TGTGCCATCAGTGAGTCGGATGGGCCGGGGTCACCCCTCCACTTT.

The chain couples TRBV7-9 to TRBJ2-1, with 9 bases aligning to TRBD2. CDR3 length: 14 residues. In germline, CDR1 is SEHNR, CDR2 FQNEAQ (reference sequence). With 4 bases clipped from V and 6 bases from J, the junction kept 4 bases outside the gene matches. The CDR3 here is CASSSREGFNEQFF. Here the CDR3 DNA reads TGTGCCAGCAGCTCGCGGGAGGGCTTCAATGAGCAGTTCTTC.

This clone has a handful of counts. CDR3 in DNA: TGTGCCAGCAGTGACTCTAGACTGGGCTACACCTTC. It is translated as CASSDSRLGYTF. The rearrangement joins TRBV6-1 to TRBJ1-2; D gene uncertain. CDR3 size: 12 residues. Germline-derived CDR1 and CDR2 are MNHNS and SASEGT. V lost 3 bases, J lost 8 bases, and 10 bases lay in between.

The rearrangement links TRBV27 to TRBJ2-1; 9 bases align to TRBD1. V lost 4 bases to trimming and J lost 6 bases; unmatched junction nucleotides: 4. This CDR3 is 14 amino acids long. Germline V gene sequence: CDR1 MNHEY, CDR2 SMNVEV (reference sequence). CDR3 in amino acids: CASSYGQGFNEQFF. CDR3 coding DNA: TGTGCCAGCAGTTACGGACAGGGGTTCAATGAGCAGTTCTTC.

The CDR3, as DNA: TGCGCCAGCAGCCTGACCCCCGCGGCGGGCCAAGAGACCCAGTACTTC. Its protein product is CASSLTPAAGQETQYF. The chain joins TRBV5-1 to TRBJ2-5; D may be TRBD2 (5 bases). The germline CDR1 and CDR2 sequences are SGHRS and YFSETQ. The CDR3 spans 16 residues. Trimming pared 4 bases from V and 1 base from J, leaving 17 bases between.

This sequence joins TRBV10-2 and TRBJ2-2; tentatively, D is TRBD1 (5 bases). The CDR3 runs 12 residues. V lost 6 bases to trimming and J lost 4 bases, with 6 bases between them. CDR1 and CDR2 from the germline V gene are WSHSY and SAAADI. CDR3 sequence (DNA): TGCGCCAGCAGGGGGCCCACCGGGGAGCTGTTTTTT. Encoded protein: CASRGPTGELFF.

The chain combines TRBV9 with TRBJ2-1, with 15 positions matching TRBD2. This CDR3 spans 17 amino acids. Trimming removed 2 bases from V and 4 bases from J; junction bases left unmatched: 4. Germline V CDR1 and CDR2: SGDLS, YYNGEE. CDR3 amino acids: CASSVGGTSGGYNEQFF. The CDR3 bases are TGTGCCAGCAGCGTCGGGGGGACTAGCGGGGGGTACAATGAGCAGTTCTTC.

The V gene is TRBV6-1, the J gene TRBJ2-7, with 8 bases matching TRBD2. CDR1 MNHNS and CDR2 SASEGT come from the germline V gene. V dropped 7 bases and J dropped 4; count of bases not matched to a gene: 9. There are 14 residues in the CDR3. In DNA, the CDR3 is TGTGCCAGCATGACAGGACGGGGGGGGTACGAGCAGTACTTC. Residues: CASMTGRGGYEQYF.

This chain uses TRBV28 with TRBJ1-2; unclear D gene. The CDR3 sequence is 13 residues long. Trimming removed 10 bases from V and 0 bases from J, with 12 bases in between. Germline V gene lookup returns CDR1 MDHEN and CDR2 SYDVKM. The CDR3 loop is CATLGGPNYGYTF. CDR3 sequence (DNA): TGTGCCACCCTGGGAGGTCCTAACTATGGCTACACCTTC.